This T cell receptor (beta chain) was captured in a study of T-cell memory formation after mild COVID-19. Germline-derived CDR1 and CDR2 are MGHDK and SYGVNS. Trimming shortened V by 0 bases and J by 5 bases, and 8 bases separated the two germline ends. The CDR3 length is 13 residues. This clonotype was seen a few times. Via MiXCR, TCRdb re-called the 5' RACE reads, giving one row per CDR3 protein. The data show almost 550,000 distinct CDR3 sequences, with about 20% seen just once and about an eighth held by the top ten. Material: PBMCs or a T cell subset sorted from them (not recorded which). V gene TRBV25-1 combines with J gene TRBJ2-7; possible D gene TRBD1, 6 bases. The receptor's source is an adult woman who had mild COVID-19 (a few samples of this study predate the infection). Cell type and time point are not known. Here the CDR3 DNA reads TGTGCCAGCAGTGAATATTGGACAGACGAGCAGTACTTC. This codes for CASSEYWTDEQYF.